What follows are 20 T cell receptor beta chains derived from one specimen sequenced in a study of shared clonotypes between healthy human individuals. Only in-frame clones appear in the TCRdb table, and some are missing; sequencing was by immunoSEQ multiplex PCR. The sample includes 2 million to 2.5 million clones, just over 90% of them seen just once. The specimen sequenced was naive CD4+ T cells from PBMCs. The subset was: CD45RA+ positively selected. Every receptor here comes from a man aged 18 to 30 in good health. Some clones in this sample may be carry-over from other donors' samples.

As regards this clone: This sample includes further DNA sequences coding for the same CDR3. The chain is built from TRBV27 and TRBJ2-3; D gene unclear. The CDR3 runs to 11 residues. Germline values: CDR1 MNHEY, CDR2 SMNVEV (reference sequence). V gave up 5 bases and J gave up 6 bases, with 6 bases separating them. The CDR3 loop is CASSLRDTQYF. For the CDR3, the DNA is TGTGCCAGCAGTCTTCGGGATACGCAGTATTTT.

This chain joins TRBV29-1 and TRBJ2-2; tentatively, D is TRBD1 or TRBD2 (7 bases each). The CDR3 has 14 amino acids. V was clipped by 3 bases and J by 4 bases, with 12 bases between them. Germline V CDR1 and CDR2: SQVTM, ANQGSEA. CDR3 DNA: TGCAGCGTTGACCAGGGGGAGGGCACCGGGGAGCTGTTTTTT. It is translated as CSVDQGEGTGELFF.

This clone showed up just once. The same CDR3 is also encoded by other DNA sequences in this sample. The chain carries TRBV6-1 and TRBJ1-5; a weak D match, TRBD1 (6 bases). The V and J ends lost 3 bases and 2 bases respectively, with 8 bases between them. From germline, CDR1 is MNHNS and CDR2 SASEGT. The CDR3 consists of 14 residues. The DNA of the CDR3 is TGTGCCAGCAGTGAGGGGGCTGGCAATCAGCCCCAGCATTTT. Translating it yields CASSEGAGNQPQHF.

This clone was counted once. This chain joins TRBV5-1 and TRBJ2-1; 9 bases align to TRBD1. V lost 3 bases and J lost 13; bases outside the gene matches: 8. Per the germline V gene, CDR1 is SGHRS and CDR2 is YFSETQ. The CDR3 covers 13 residues. The CDR3 is CASSSNWDRVQFF. CDR3 coding DNA: TGCGCCAGCAGCTCGAACTGGGACAGGGTCCAGTTCTTC.

The V and J genes are TRBV5-1 and TRBJ2-3, with 10 bases matching TRBD2. CDR1 is SGHRS and CDR2 is YFSETQ in the germline V gene. CDR3 length: 17 residues. V dropped 4 bases and J dropped 2; count of bases not matched to a gene: 10. The CDR3 coding sequence is TGCGCCAGCAGCCTCTTAGCGGGAGGTCTAAACACAGATACGCAGTATTTT. This translates into CASSLLAGGLNTDTQYF.

The rearrangement uses TRBV9 and TRBJ1-5; D ambiguous. The germline V gene has CDR1 SGDLS and CDR2 YYNGEE. Trimming took 3 bases from V and 7 from J, leaving 11 bases between them. The CDR3 has 13 amino acids. CDR3: CASSAEEGQPQHF. The CDR3 DNA sequence: TGTGCCAGCAGCGCAGAGGAAGGGCAGCCCCAGCATTTT.

Concerning this clone: The sample contains more than one DNA sequence encoding this CDR3. This sequence joins TRBV28 and TRBJ1-1, with 9 bases matching TRBD1. CDR1 is MDHEN, CDR2 SYDVKM, per germline. The CDR3 spans 14 residues. Trimming took 6 bases from V and 3 from J; bases not matched to a gene: 5. CDR3 loop: CASRPGQGDTEAFF. For the CDR3, the DNA is TGTGCCAGCAGGCCGGGACAGGGTGACACTGAAGCTTTCTTT.

The V call is TRBV7-3, the J call TRBJ2-1; TRBD2 aligns across 8 bases. Germline CDR1 reads SGHTA; CDR2 reads FQGTGA. Trimming at V came to 3 bases and at J to 6 bases, leaving 10 bases not matched to a gene. The CDR3 has 16 residues. In nucleotides, the CDR3 is TGTGCCAGCAGCTTTGCCGGGACTAGGATTTTCAATGAGCAGTTCTTC. This translates into CASSFAGTRIFNEQFF.

This clone was observed a single time. The V gene is TRBV7-8, the J gene TRBJ1-1, with TRBD1 identical over 8 bases. J lost 10 bases, V lost 2 bases, and 15 bases had no gene match. The CDR3 has 16 amino acids. In germline, CDR1 is SGHVS, CDR2 FQNEAQ. Written as DNA, the CDR3 is TGTGCCAGCAGCTTAAGTGGGCAGGGGGCGCTTCAGGGAGCTTTCTTT. This translates into CASSLSGQGALQGAFF.

The gene calls are TRBV2 and TRBJ2-5; D may match TRBD1 or TRBD2 (6 bases each). The CDR3 runs 15 residues. Trimming cost V 5 bases and J 4 bases, with 17 bases left between them. From germline, CDR1 is SNHLY and CDR2 FYNNEI. CDR3 DNA: TGTGCCAGCAGTTTCCAGGGGCCCGGGGGAGAGACCCAGTACTTC. The encoded protein is CASSFQGPGGETQYF.

The chain has TRBV13 and TRBJ2-2, with D tentatively TRBD2 (6 bases). Between the trimmed V and J ends, which lost 3 bases and 4 bases, there was a span of 12 bases. The CDR3 is made up of 15 amino acids. Germline CDR1 reads PRHDT; CDR2 reads FYEKMQ (reference sequence). CDR3 nucleotide sequence: TGTGCCAGCAGCTTGCCGACTAGGGGCACCGGGGAGCTGTTTTTT. This encodes CASSLPTRGTGELFF. The full variable domain, completed using reference TRBV13 and TRBJ2-2, is AAGVIQSPRHLIKEKRETATLKCYPIPRHDTVYWYQQGPGQDPQFLISFYEKMQSDKGSIPDRFSAQQFSDYHSELNMSSLELGDSALYFCASSLPTRGTGELFFGEGSRLTVL.

The V call is TRBV6-6, the J call TRBJ1-5; D not resolved. In germline, CDR1 is MNHNY, CDR2 SVGAGI (reference sequence). Trimming shortened V by 5 bases and J by 0 bases, and 11 bases separated the two germline ends. CDR3 length: 15 residues. The DNA for the CDR3 is TGTGCCAGCAGTGCTCGGACGGTTAGCAATCAGCCCCAGCATTTT. As protein: CASSARTVSNQPQHF.

This clone was found once. This rearrangement joins TRBV7-3 to TRBJ1-1, with D possibly TRBD1 on 5 matching bases. Per the germline V gene, CDR1 is SGHTA and CDR2 is FQGTGA. Trimming took 4 bases from V and 3 from J, leaving 9 bases between them. The CDR3 runs to 13 residues. The CDR3 DNA reads TGTGCCAGCAGCTATAACAGGTACACTGAAGCTTTCTTT. It is translated as CASSYNRYTEAFF.

This clone was detected only once. The V call is TRBV2, the J call TRBJ2-3; D not certain. Trimming shortened V by 6 bases and J by 9 bases, and 10 bases separated the two germline ends. This CDR3 contains 11 residues. The germline gives CDR1 SNHLY, CDR2 FYNNEI. The CDR3 sequence is CASSVLETQYF. CDR3 nucleotide sequence: TGTGCCAGCAGCGTACTGGAGACGCAGTATTTT. Full variable domain (missing parts from reference TRBV2 and TRBJ2-3): EPEVTQTPSHQVTQMGQEVILRCVPISNHLYFYWYRQILGQKVEFLVSFYNNEISEKSEIFDDQFSVERPDGSNFTLKIRSTKLEDSAMYFCASSVLETQYFGPGTRLTVL.

The chain has TRBV5-1 and TRBJ1-2; D ambiguous. Germline assignment: CDR1 SGHRS and CDR2 YFSETQ. CDR3 length equals 15 residues. The germline V and J ends were trimmed by 0 bases and 0 bases, with 9 bases remaining between them. CDR3 DNA sequence: TGCGCCAGCAGCTTGGACGGGTTTACTAACTATGGCTACACCTTC. Translation: CASSLDGFTNYGYTF.

The chain joins TRBV18 to TRBJ1-3; 8 bases agree with TRBD1. The CDR3 has 16 residues. The J segment lost 7 bases and the V segment lost 0 bases, leaving 8 bases of the junction unmatched. Germline V CDR1 and CDR2: KGHSH, LQKENI. Here the CDR3 DNA reads TGTGCCAGCTCACCACCGAGCAGGGGGCTTGGGAACACCATATATTTT. Its protein product is CASSPPSRGLGNTIYF. Variable domain in full (rest from reference TRBV18 and TRBJ1-3): NAGVMQNPRHLVRRRGQEARLRCSPMKGHSHVYWYRQLPEEGLKFMVYLQKENIIDESGMPKERFSAEFPKEGPSILRIQQVVRGDSAAYFCASSPPSRGLGNTIYFGEGSWLTVV.

The V gene is TRBV7-2, the J gene TRBJ2-1; 7 bases line up with TRBD1. This CDR3 has 14 amino acids. Germline lookup yields CDR1 SGHTA and CDR2 FQGNSA. The V segment lost 5 bases and the J segment 3 bases; nucleotides outside the gene matches: 4. CDR3 in DNA: TGTGCCAGCAGCCCGGGACAGAGCTACAATGAGCAGTTCTTC. Its translation is CASSPGQSYNEQFF.

This rearrangement joins TRBV18 to TRBJ1-5; no definite D call. Deletions cut 4 bases from V and 5 bases from J, with 15 bases between. Germline V CDR1 and CDR2: KGHSH, LQKENI. The CDR3 runs 15 residues. The CDR3 here is CASSRQGVGDQPQHF. The CDR3 DNA reads as TGTGCCAGCTCACGACAAGGTGTTGGGGATCAGCCCCAGCATTTT.

The chain couples TRBV6-6 to TRBJ1-1; D is perhaps TRBD1 (6 bases). Germline V gives CDR1 MNHNY, CDR2 SVGAGI (reference sequence). Between the trimmed V and J ends, which lost 2 bases and 6 bases, there was a span of 10 bases. The CDR3 runs 13 residues. The CDR3 is CASSYRTGPEAFF. Written as DNA, the CDR3 is TGTGCCAGCAGTTACCGAACAGGGCCTGAAGCTTTCTTT.

The chain joins TRBV11-1 to TRBJ2-6; TRBD2 is a possible D gene (6 bases). The V and J ends lost 7 bases and 0 bases respectively, with 16 bases between them. This CDR3 has 17 amino acids. The germline V gene has CDR1 SGHAT and CDR2 FQDESV (reference sequence). CDR3 sequence reads: CASTPGVFDSGANVLTF. The CDR3 DNA reads as TGTGCCAGCACCCCGGGGGTCTTTGACTCTGGGGCCAACGTCCTGACTTTC.